Below are 29 T cell receptor beta chains sequenced from a single sample in a study of cytomegalovirus exposure and HLA in healthy donors. The PCR contained 60 Vbeta and 13 Jbeta primers. Some clones are missing from TCRdb's copy, which holds only in-frame ones; the method was immunoSEQ multiplex PCR. The listing contains 70,000 or so clones. Sequenced material: PBMCs. The receptors derive from a man aged 35-49 years in good health and CMV-seronegative.

The chain has TRBV7-9 and TRBJ1-1; a weak D match, TRBD1 (6 bases). Germline lookup yields CDR1 SEHNR and CDR2 FQNEAQ (reference sequence). The V end was cut by 7 bases, the J end by 1 base, with 16 bases between. The CDR3 sequence is 15 residues long. CDR3 sequence reads: CASTPAWGPNTEAFF. DNA of the CDR3: TGTGCCAGCACCCCCGCGTGGGGGCCGAACACTGAAGCTTTCTTT.

V gene TRBV7-2 combines with J gene TRBJ2-5; a weak D match, TRBD2 (6 bases). Deletions cut 0 bases from V and 11 bases from J, with 13 bases between. The length of the CDR3 is 13 residues. Germline V lookup: CDR1 SGHTA, CDR2 FQGNSA. CDR3 loop: CASSLAVGGGQYF. The CDR3 DNA is TGTGCCAGCAGCTTAGCCGTGGGGGGTGGTCAGTACTTC.

This rearrangement joins TRBV7-9 to TRBJ2-7; TRBD1 might be the D (5 bases). Looked up from germline, CDR1 is SEHNR and CDR2 is FQNEAQ (reference sequence). There are 13 residues in the CDR3. V lost 5 bases, J lost 2 bases, and 10 bases lay in between. CDR3 loop: CASSPDTTYEQYF. The CDR3 coding sequence is TGTGCCAGCAGCCCGGACACCACCTACGAGCAGTACTTC.

This clone is classed as medium-sized (0.01 to 0.1%) by frequency. V and J are TRBV10-3 and TRBJ1-1; D ambiguous. CDR1 and CDR2 from the germline V gene are ENHRY and SYGVKD. V was shortened by 4 bases and J by 3 bases, with 6 bases between the two germline ends. CDR3 size: 12 residues. The CDR3 DNA sequence: TGTGCCATCAGTGCAGTGGACACTGAAGCTTTCTTT. Protein sequence: CAISAVDTEAFF.

The rearrangement joins TRBV4-1 to TRBJ1-5, with unresolved D. Trimming took off 3 bases at V and 11 bases at J, with 5 bases between the two ends. This CDR3 comprises 10 residues. Germline CDR1 is MGHRA and CDR2 is YSYEKL. In DNA form, the CDR3 reads TGCGCCAGCAGCCACAGGTCCCAGCATTTT. Translation: CASSHRSQHF.

V is TRBV11-3 and J is TRBJ2-2; D call uncertain. Trimming stripped 1 base from V and 5 bases from J, with 5 bases between. From germline, CDR1 is SGHNT and CDR2 YENEEA. CDR3 length equals 13 residues. For the CDR3, the DNA is TGTGCCAGCAGCTTAGCGGTGACCGGGGAGCTGTTTTTT. Its translation is CASSLAVTGELFF.

This rearrangement joins TRBV13 to TRBJ1-1; a possible D gene is TRBD1 (6 bases). Germline V CDR1 and CDR2: PRHDT, FYEKMQ (reference sequence). CDR3 size: 13 residues. Trimming shortened V by 3 bases and J by 5 bases, and 10 bases separated the two germline ends. CDR3 sequence reads: CASSFDRLTEAFF. CDR3 nucleotide sequence: TGTGCCAGCAGCTTCGACAGGCTTACTGAAGCTTTCTTT.

This sequence joins TRBV7-2 and TRBJ2-7; 13 bases map to TRBD2. The CDR3 has 15 residues. The junction had 5 bases not matched to a gene; V was cut back by 1 base and J by 8 bases. Germline V gives CDR1 SGHTA, CDR2 FQGNSA. CDR3 sequence: CASSLVGTSGTKQYF. The CDR3 DNA sequence: TGTGCCAGCAGCTTAGTGGGGACTAGCGGGACGAAGCAGTACTTC.

The chain has TRBV11-2 and TRBJ1-2; TRBD1 aligns across 10 bases. This CDR3 is 16 amino acids long. The trim removed 6 bases at V and 0 bases at J, leaving 7 bases unmatched. The germline V gene encodes CDR1 SGHAT and CDR2 FQNNGV. CDR3 in DNA: TGTGCCAGCAGACTCGGGACAGGGGTGACTAACTATGGCTACACCTTC. Translating it yields CASRLGTGVTNYGYTF.

The gene calls are TRBV27 and TRBJ2-7; weak D call: TRBD2 (5 bases). V was cut by 3 bases and J by 3 bases, with 12 bases left in between. Germline assignment: CDR1 MNHEY and CDR2 SMNVEV (reference sequence). The CDR3 is made up of 14 amino acids. CDR3 residues: CASSFVGDYYEQYF. The CDR3 DNA reads TGTGCCAGCAGTTTTGTTGGAGACTACTACGAGCAGTACTTC.

This chain links TRBV4-1 with TRBJ2-1; TRBD2 agrees at 12 bases. The length of the CDR3 is 15 residues. Trimming removed 5 bases from V and 8 bases from J; junction bases left unmatched: 7. CDR1 is MGHRA, CDR2 YSYEKL, per germline. In DNA, the CDR3 is TGCGCCAGCAGCGATTCTAGCGGGGGGGCTTATGAGCAGTTCTTC. The encoded protein is CASSDSSGGAYEQFF.

This chain joins TRBV7-9 and TRBJ2-7; 8 nucleotides line up with TRBD1. The CDR3 is 13 amino acids. Losses at the gene ends were 9 bases for V and 3 bases for J; bases not matched to a gene: 7. CDR1 SEHNR and CDR2 FQNEAQ come from the germline V gene (reference sequence). The CDR3 is CASGSGTGYEQYF. The CDR3 DNA sequence: TGTGCCAGTGGCTCCGGGACAGGCTACGAGCAGTACTTC.

The genes are TRBV11-2 and TRBJ2-3; TRBD1 agrees at 9 bases. V lost 5 bases, J lost 3 bases, and 12 bases stayed unmatched. CDR1 and CDR2 (germline): SGHAT, FQNNGV. The CDR3 consists of 17 residues. This CDR3 is CASSLIAGQGFTDTQYF. The CDR3 DNA follows: TGTGCCAGCAGCCTAATTGCAGGACAGGGGTTTACAGATACGCAGTATTTT.

The chain has TRBV7-2 and TRBJ2-2; TRBD2 might be the D (6 bases). The CDR3 loop spans 16 amino acids. The V and J ends lost 5 bases and 0 bases respectively, with 13 bases between them. The germline CDR1 and CDR2 sequences are SGHTA and FQGNSA. Written as DNA, the CDR3 is TGTGCCAGCAGCCCCTTTGGGGGGTCGAACACCGGGGAGCTGTTTTTT. As protein: CASSPFGGSNTGELFF. The full variable domain, with the rest looked up from reference TRBV7-2 and TRBJ2-2, is GAGVSQSPSNKVTEKGKDVELRCDPISGHTALYWYRQSLGQGLEFLIYFQGNSAPDKSGLPSDRFSAERTGGSVSTLTIQRTQQEDSAVYLCASSPFGGSNTGELFFGEGSRLTVL.

The chain uses TRBV6-5 and TRBJ1-6; 7 nucleotides match TRBD1. V shed 11 bases, J shed 8 bases, and the junction held 9 bases outside the gene matches. The CDR3 loop spans 13 amino acids. From germline, CDR1 is MNHEY and CDR2 SVGAGI. The CDR3 DNA follows: TGTGCCGCTCACAGGGGTAGGGATTCACCCCTCCACTTT. Its translation: CAAHRGRDSPLHF.

J is TRBJ2-1 and V is TRBV30, with 7 bases lining up with TRBD2. The CDR3 length is 14 residues. In germline, CDR1 is GTSNPN, CDR2 SVGIG (reference sequence). The J segment lost 12 bases and the V segment lost 0 bases, leaving 11 bases of the junction unmatched. The CDR3: CAWSVSSSGHRQFF. The CDR3 coding sequence is TGTGCCTGGAGTGTCTCCTCTAGCGGACATCGGCAGTTCTTC.

The rearrangement joins TRBV30 to TRBJ2-5, with D perhaps TRBD1 (6 bases). CDR3 length: 15 residues. V lost 6 bases, J lost 3 bases, and 20 bases lay in between. Germline V gene sequence: CDR1 GTSNPN, CDR2 SVGIG (reference sequence). CDR3 nucleotide sequence: TGTGCCTGCACACAGGGTGCGCTAATTGAAGAGACCCAGTACTTC. Its protein is CACTQGALIEETQYF.

The V call is TRBV6-1, the J call TRBJ2-7, with 12 nucleotides matching TRBD2. Trimming took 7 bases from V and 1 from J; bases not matched to a gene: 2. The CDR3 runs to 14 residues. Germline V gives CDR1 MNHNS, CDR2 SASEGT. The CDR3 loop is CASKLAGGSYEQYF. The CDR3 coding sequence is TGTGCCAGCAAACTAGCGGGAGGATCCTACGAGCAGTACTTC.

V is TRBV5-1 and J is TRBJ2-1, with 7 bases fitting TRBD2. V was pared by 4 bases and J by 4 bases, with 8 bases of the junction left unmatched. This CDR3 region has 15 residues. Germline V gene data show CDR1 as SGHRS and CDR2 as YFSETQ. CDR3 sequence reads: CASSSRSSGYNEQFF. CDR3 DNA sequence: TGCGCCAGCAGCAGTCGGTCTAGCGGTTACAATGAGCAGTTCTTC.

The chain couples TRBV29-1 to TRBJ1-2; the match to TRBD1 covers 7 bases. Per germline, CDR1 SQVTM and CDR2 ANQGSEA. The CDR3 covers 12 residues. Trimming cost V 4 bases and J 4 bases; bases outside gene matches: 3. The CDR3 region is CSVVGQVYGYTF. CDR3 nucleotides: TGCAGCGTTGTTGGACAGGTCTATGGCTACACCTTC.

DNA for the CDR3: TGTGCCAGCAGCTTAGATATAGTTGGCAATGAGCAGTTCTTC. Protein product: CASSLDIVGNEQFF. The chain is built from TRBV11-2 and TRBJ2-1; D unclear. This CDR3 is built from 14 residues. V lost 0 bases and J lost 6, with 9 bases in between. The germline V gene has CDR1 SGHAT and CDR2 FQNNGV. Based on the CDR3 plus reference TRBV11-2 and TRBJ2-1, the full variable domain is EAGVAQSPRYKIIEKRQSVAFWCNPISGHATLYWYQQILGQGPKLLIQFQNNGVVDDSQLPKDRFSAERLKGVDSTLKIQPAKLEDSAVYLCASSLDIVGNEQFFGPGTRLTVL.

V is TRBV9 and J is TRBJ2-2; 8 nucleotides line up with TRBD2. The trim removed 0 bases at V and 1 base at J, leaving 2 bases unmatched. Germline assignment: CDR1 SGDLS and CDR2 YYNGEE. This CDR3 is built from 16 residues. CDR3 residues: CASSVEAGGNTGELFF. CDR3 nucleotides: TGTGCCAGCAGCGTAGAGGCGGGGGGGAACACCGGGGAGCTGTTTTTT.

V gene TRBV27 combines with J gene TRBJ2-1, with TRBD1 matching over 7 bases. This CDR3 region has 16 residues. Germline-derived CDR1 and CDR2 are MNHEY and SMNVEV (reference sequence). The trim removed 1 base at V and 4 bases at J, leaving 7 bases unmatched. The CDR3 loop is CASSLLGQGDYNEQFF. The CDR3 DNA follows: TGTGCCAGCAGTTTATTGGGCCAGGGGGATTACAATGAGCAGTTCTTC.

The chain has TRBV7-2 and TRBJ1-3, with D possibly TRBD1 on 6 matching bases. V was clipped by 6 bases and J by 1 base, with 19 bases between them. The CDR3 is made up of 17 amino acids. Germline CDR1 SGHTA, CDR2 FQGNSA. The CDR3 nucleotides are TGTGCCAGCAGACTTACGGCAGGGGCTCAATCTGGAAACACCATATATTTT. Its protein product is CASRLTAGAQSGNTIYF. Drawing the rest from reference TRBV7-2 and TRBJ1-3, the complete variable domain is GAGVSQSPSNKVTEKGKDVELRCDPISGHTALYWYRQSLGQGLEFLIYFQGNSAPDKSGLPSDRFSAERTGGSVSTLTIQRTQQEDSAVYLCASRLTAGAQSGNTIYFGEGSWLTVV.

The chain recombines TRBV7-9 with TRBJ1-1; no definite D call. The germline gives CDR1 SEHNR, CDR2 FQNEAQ (reference sequence). The CDR3 spans 14 residues. Trimming removed 7 bases from V and 4 bases from J, with 16 bases in between. This CDR3 is CASNIPTSGTEAFF. The CDR3 DNA sequence: TGTGCCAGCAACATTCCGACCTCGGGCACTGAAGCTTTCTTT.

The V and J genes are TRBV4-3 and TRBJ2-7, with 7 nucleotides matching TRBD1. Germline lookup yields CDR1 LGHNA and CDR2 YSLEER. CDR3 length equals 18 residues. V shed 1 base and J 0 bases; nucleotides not matched to a gene: 12. The chain's CDR3 is CASSQVVGGQVPSYEQYF. CDR3 bases: TGCGCCAGCAGCCAAGTAGTAGGGGGCCAGGTGCCCTCCTACGAGCAGTACTTC.

The CDR3 region is CASSPRQGEAYGYTF. CDR3 DNA: TGTGCCAGCTCACCTCGACAGGGAGAGGCCTATGGCTACACCTTC. This chain joins TRBV18 and TRBJ1-2; 7 nucleotides align to TRBD1. CDR3 length: 15 amino acids. Germline CDR1 KGHSH, CDR2 LQKENI. V was clipped by 3 bases and J by 4 bases; unmatched bases: 8.

The chain has TRBV7-8 and TRBJ2-5, with D uncertain. Trimming shortened V by 3 bases and J by 2 bases, and 10 bases separated the two germline ends. The CDR3 consists of 14 residues. The germline V gene encodes CDR1 SGHVS and CDR2 FQNEAQ. This chain's CDR3 is CASSLRLPQETQYF. In DNA, the CDR3 is TGTGCCAGCAGCTTGCGGCTACCACAAGAGACCCAGTACTTC.

The chain combines TRBV10-3 with TRBJ2-3; TRBD1 matches at 9 bases. From germline, CDR1 is ENHRY and CDR2 SYGVKD. The V and J ends lost 5 bases and 4 bases, in that order; junction bases with no gene match: 7. The CDR3 extends over 15 amino acids. The CDR3 region is CAISPGQGLSDTQYF. The CDR3 DNA reads as TGTGCCATCAGTCCGGGACAGGGTTTGTCAGATACGCAGTATTTT.